These T cell receptor beta chains were read from a single sample in a study of patients and donors after allogeneic stem cell transplantation. TCRdb processed the RT-PCR reads anew with MiXCR; each CDR3 protein has one entry. The sample lists about 57,000 distinct CDR3 sequences; more than 10% were seen once. Sample: blood, either unsorted or a sorted T cell fraction (not recorded which). These receptors were taken from a human donor who was either an allogeneic HSCT recipient or a stem cell or donor lymphocyte infusion donor (not recorded which). It is not recorded whose cells these are; they may come from a transplant donor. Both conserved end residues are part of each CDR3. The D gene is left open where the match is weak. Part of the rows lack a size; the others show once, few, many or a class for expanded clones.

j_gene: TRBJ1-1; v_gene: TRBV6-5; d_gene: .; abundance: many; CDR3aa: CASRPQGGGTEAFF; CDR3nt: TGTGCCAGCAGACCACAGGGAGGCGGCACTGAAGCTTTCTTT
j_gene: TRBJ2-7; v_gene: TRBV11-3; d_gene: .; abundance: few; CDR3aa: CASSLDSALAGEQYF; CDR3nt: TGTGCCAGCAGCTTGGACAGCGCCCTCGCAGGAGAGCAGTACTTC
j_gene: TRBJ1-1; v_gene: TRBV12-3/TRBV12-4; d_gene: .; abundance: many; CDR3aa: CASTSSNTEAFF; CDR3nt: TGTGCCAGCACTTCGTCAAACACTGAAGCTTTCTTT
j_gene: TRBJ2-2; v_gene: TRBV10-3; d_gene: TRBD1; abundance: few; CDR3aa: CAISRGQDTGELFF; CDR3nt: TGTGCCATCAGCAGGGGGCAGGACACCGGGGAGCTGTTTTTT
j_gene: TRBJ1-4; v_gene: TRBV12-3/TRBV12-4; d_gene: TRBD1; abundance: many; CDR3aa: CASSPGGATNEKLFF; CDR3nt: TGTGCCAGCAGCCCAGGGGGAGCAACTAATGAAAAACTGTTTTTT
j_gene: TRBJ1-1; v_gene: TRBV11-2; d_gene: TRBD1; abundance: .; CDR3aa: CASSMTGLGSEAFF; CDR3nt: TGTGCCAGCAGCATGACAGGGCTTGGAAGTGAAGCTTTCTTT
j_gene: TRBJ2-7; v_gene: TRBV6-5; d_gene: .; abundance: few; CDR3aa: CASSPGDLTVGYEQYF; CDR3nt: TGTGCCAGCAGCCCCGGGGATCTGACGGTCGGCTACGAGCAGTACTTC
j_gene: TRBJ2-3; v_gene: TRBV7-6; d_gene: .; abundance: .; CDR3aa: CASSHRGTSTDTQYF; CDR3nt: TGTGCCAGCAGCCACCGGGGGACCAGCACAGATACGCAGTATTTT
j_gene: TRBJ2-7; v_gene: TRBV15; d_gene: .; abundance: .; CDR3aa: CATSRDHYEQYF; CDR3nt: TGTGCCACCAGCAGAGATCACTACGAGCAGTACTTC
j_gene: TRBJ2-2; v_gene: TRBV6-5; d_gene: .; abundance: .; CDR3aa: CASKLARNLNTGELFF; CDR3nt: TGTGCCAGCAAGCTAGCGAGAAACCTGAACACCGGGGAGCTGTTTTTT
j_gene: TRBJ1-1; v_gene: TRBV29-1; d_gene: TRBD1; abundance: few; CDR3aa: CSARTGGNTEAFF; CDR3nt: TGCAGCGCCCGGACAGGGGGTAACACTGAAGCTTTCTTT
j_gene: TRBJ2-1; v_gene: TRBV20-1; d_gene: .; abundance: many; CDR3aa: CSAYARQGFDEQFF; CDR3nt: TGCAGTGCCTACGCTCGCCAGGGGTTCGATGAGCAGTTCTTC
j_gene: TRBJ1-2; v_gene: TRBV5-1; d_gene: .; abundance: .; CDR3aa: CASSLDGDGYTF; CDR3nt: TGCGCCAGCAGCTTAGACGGAGATGGCTACACCTTC
j_gene: TRBJ1-5; v_gene: TRBV7-2; d_gene: TRBD1; abundance: many; CDR3aa: CASSYRQGDQPQHF; CDR3nt: TGTGCCAGCAGCTACCGACAGGGGGATCAGCCCCAGCATTTT
j_gene: TRBJ1-2; v_gene: TRBV27; d_gene: .; abundance: .; CDR3aa: CASSLGLSYGYTF; CDR3nt: TGTGCCAGCAGTTTGGGACTGAGCTATGGCTACACCTTC
j_gene: TRBJ1-2; v_gene: TRBV18; d_gene: .; abundance: few; CDR3aa: CASSLFRNSNYGYTF; CDR3nt: TGTGCCAGCTCACTTTTTCGCAACTCTAACTATGGCTACACCTTC
j_gene: TRBJ1-1; v_gene: TRBV6-6; d_gene: .; abundance: many; CDR3aa: CASSYRAGEDTEAFF; CDR3nt: TGTGCCAGCAGTTACCGTGCAGGGGAAGACACTGAAGCTTTCTTT
j_gene: TRBJ1-2; v_gene: TRBV12-3/TRBV12-4; d_gene: .; abundance: medium-sized; CDR3aa: CASSLAPSGTWGYTF; CDR3nt: TGTGCCAGCAGTTTAGCGCCCTCCGGGACCTGGGGCTACACCTTC
j_gene: TRBJ2-7; v_gene: TRBV4-2; d_gene: .; abundance: few; CDR3aa: CASSQEAGTDLTYEQYF; CDR3nt: TGTGCCAGCAGCCAAGAGGCAGGGACTGATCTTACTTACGAGCAGTACTTC
j_gene: TRBJ2-3; v_gene: TRBV7-9; d_gene: .; abundance: .; CDR3aa: CASETPTSTDTQYF; CDR3nt: TGTGCCAGCGAGACACCGACTAGCACAGATACGCAGTATTTT
j_gene: TRBJ2-7; v_gene: TRBV20-1; d_gene: .; abundance: few; CDR3aa: CSAPRDPREQYF; CDR3nt: TGCAGTGCTCCCAGGGACCCTCGGGAGCAGTACTTC
j_gene: TRBJ1-3; v_gene: TRBV6-1; d_gene: .; abundance: many; CDR3aa: CASRLPSSGNTIYF; CDR3nt: TGTGCCAGCAGACTCCCGAGCTCTGGAAACACCATATATTTT
j_gene: TRBJ1-2; v_gene: TRBV5-1; d_gene: .; abundance: many; CDR3aa: CASSLAVSGDYGYTF; CDR3nt: TGCGCCAGCAGCTTGGCGGTCTCAGGAGACTATGGCTACACCTTC
j_gene: TRBJ1-1; v_gene: TRBV5-1; d_gene: .; abundance: few; CDR3aa: CASSLNRIDPNTEAFF; CDR3nt: TGCGCCAGCAGCTTGAACCGGATAGACCCGAACACTGAAGCTTTCTTT
j_gene: TRBJ2-1; v_gene: TRBV5-1; d_gene: .; abundance: many; CDR3aa: CASSSRKNFYNEQFF; CDR3nt: TGCGCCAGCAGCTCCAGAAAAAACTTCTACAATGAGCAGTTCTTC
j_gene: TRBJ2-1; v_gene: TRBV12-3/TRBV12-4; d_gene: .; abundance: few; CDR3aa: CASIRDTSSYNEQFF; CDR3nt: TGTGCCAGCATTCGCGACACGAGCTCCTACAATGAGCAGTTCTTC
j_gene: TRBJ2-7; v_gene: TRBV29-1; d_gene: .; abundance: few; CDR3aa: CSVDGGREPYEQYF; CDR3nt: TGCAGCGTTGACGGGGGCCGCGAACCCTACGAGCAGTACTTC
j_gene: TRBJ2-3; v_gene: TRBV3-1; d_gene: TRBD2; abundance: .; CDR3aa: CASSQEWYGTSGSSYTDTQYF; CDR3nt: TGTGCCAGCAGCCAAGAGTGGTACGGGACTAGCGGGAGTTCCTACACAGATACGCAGTATTTT
j_gene: TRBJ2-7; v_gene: TRBV4-1; d_gene: .; abundance: .; CDR3aa: CASSQVPGAPYEQYF; CDR3nt: TGCGCCAGCAGCCAAGTGCCGGGGGCGCCCTACGAGCAGTACTTC
j_gene: TRBJ2-3; v_gene: TRBV7-9; d_gene: .; abundance: .; CDR3aa: CASSSLDIPERTDTQYF; CDR3nt: TGTGCCAGCAGCTCCTTGGATATCCCTGAGCGCACAGATACGCAGTATTTT
j_gene: TRBJ2-5; v_gene: TRBV11-3; d_gene: .; abundance: .; CDR3aa: CASSSGETQYF; CDR3nt: TGTGCCAGCAGCTCCGGAGAGACCCAGTACTTC
j_gene: TRBJ2-1; v_gene: TRBV7-9; d_gene: TRBD2; abundance: .; CDR3aa: CASPVLAGEDEQFF; CDR3nt: TGTGCCAGCCCCGTTTTAGCGGGAGAGGATGAGCAGTTCTTC
j_gene: TRBJ2-7; v_gene: TRBV27; d_gene: .; abundance: .; CDR3aa: CASSAWTPFASSVGEQYF; CDR3nt: TGTGCCAGCAGTGCCTGGACTCCCTTCGCCTCTAGCGTGGGCGAGCAGTACTTC
j_gene: TRBJ2-7; v_gene: TRBV29-1; d_gene: .; abundance: few; CDR3aa: CSVPPQGSYEQYF; CDR3nt: TGCAGCGTCCCTCCGCAGGGGAGCTACGAGCAGTACTTC
j_gene: TRBJ2-7; v_gene: TRBV24-1; d_gene: .; abundance: .; CDR3aa: CATSDNYEQYF; CDR3nt: TGTGCCACCAGTGACAACTACGAGCAGTACTTC
j_gene: TRBJ2-2; v_gene: TRBV7-9; d_gene: .; abundance: few; CDR3aa: CASSLGPESTGELFF; CDR3nt: TGTGCCAGCAGCTTAGGTCCGGAGAGCACCGGGGAGCTGTTTTTT
j_gene: TRBJ2-7; v_gene: TRBV9; d_gene: .; abundance: .; CDR3aa: CASSVAAGSSSYEQYF; CDR3nt: TGTGCCAGCAGCGTAGCGGCGGGGTCTAGCTCCTACGAGCAGTACTTC
j_gene: TRBJ2-1; v_gene: TRBV29-1; d_gene: .; abundance: few; CDR3aa: CSAVKTQFGTYNEQFF; CDR3nt: TGCAGCGCTGTAAAGACACAGTTCGGGACCTACAATGAGCAGTTCTTC
j_gene: TRBJ2-2; v_gene: TRBV4-1; d_gene: .; abundance: .; CDR3aa: CASSRGPNTGELFF; CDR3nt: TGCGCCAGCAGCCGGGGACCTAACACCGGGGAGCTGTTTTTT
j_gene: TRBJ2-7; v_gene: TRBV29-1; d_gene: TRBD2; abundance: .; CDR3aa: CSVGVAGGSEQYF; CDR3nt: TGCAGCGTGGGGGTAGCGGGAGGGAGCGAGCAGTACTTC
j_gene: TRBJ1-1; v_gene: TRBV10-3; d_gene: .; abundance: many; CDR3aa: CAIMRGNTEAFF; CDR3nt: TGTGCCATCATGCGGGGGAACACTGAAGCTTTCTTT
j_gene: TRBJ2-7; v_gene: TRBV5-1; d_gene: .; abundance: many; CDR3aa: CASSLRGSTLNEQYF; CDR3nt: TGCGCCAGCAGCTTGCGTGGGAGTACCCTCAACGAGCAGTACTTC
j_gene: TRBJ1-2; v_gene: TRBV12-3/TRBV12-4; d_gene: .; abundance: many; CDR3aa: CASSHGEGPHGNTF; CDR3nt: TGTGCCAGCAGCCATGGCGAGGGACCACATGGCAACACCTTC
j_gene: TRBJ2-7; v_gene: TRBV19; d_gene: TRBD1; abundance: .; CDR3aa: CASSIVQGIPYEQYF; CDR3nt: TGTGCCAGTAGTATTGTACAGGGGATACCCTACGAGCAGTACTTC
j_gene: TRBJ2-7; v_gene: TRBV10-1; d_gene: TRBD1; abundance: few; CDR3aa: CASKGQSSYEQYF; CDR3nt: TGCGCCAGCAAGGGACAGAGCTCCTACGAGCAGTACTTC
j_gene: TRBJ1-2; v_gene: TRBV20-1; d_gene: .; abundance: .; CDR3aa: CSARDPGRVRGYTF; CDR3nt: TGCAGTGCTAGAGACCCGGGGAGGGTTCGGGGCTACACCTTC